This entry concerns a single TCR beta chain. Its specificity is unknown. V lost 3 bases to trimming and J lost 1 base, with 6 bases between them. The CDR3 has 13 residues. Germline-derived CDR1 and CDR2 are MNHEY and SMNVEV (reference sequence). The sample is drawn from a study of OX40 agonist ivuxolimab in advanced cancers. Study-wide results and caveats: Among expanded peripheral T cells, antigen specificity went undetermined.

Drawing of blood for sampling happened at baseline, at cycle 4 day 1, and at cycle 7 day 1. Here immunoSEQ multiplex PCR was the method, and the copy in TCRdb shows in-frame clones only, minus some. The table has around 30,000 clones, approximately 88% seen once. Sequencing was performed on CD4+ or CD8+ T cells sorted from blood, taken in a trial of the OX40 agonist ivuxolimab. This chain uses TRBV27 with TRBJ1-2; no clear D. The TCR comes from an adult with an advanced solid tumor such as melanoma, head and neck, liver or kidney cancer. CDR3 in DNA: TGTGCCAGCAGTTTCGGCAATAACTATGGCTACACCTTC. Protein: CASSFGNNYGYTF.